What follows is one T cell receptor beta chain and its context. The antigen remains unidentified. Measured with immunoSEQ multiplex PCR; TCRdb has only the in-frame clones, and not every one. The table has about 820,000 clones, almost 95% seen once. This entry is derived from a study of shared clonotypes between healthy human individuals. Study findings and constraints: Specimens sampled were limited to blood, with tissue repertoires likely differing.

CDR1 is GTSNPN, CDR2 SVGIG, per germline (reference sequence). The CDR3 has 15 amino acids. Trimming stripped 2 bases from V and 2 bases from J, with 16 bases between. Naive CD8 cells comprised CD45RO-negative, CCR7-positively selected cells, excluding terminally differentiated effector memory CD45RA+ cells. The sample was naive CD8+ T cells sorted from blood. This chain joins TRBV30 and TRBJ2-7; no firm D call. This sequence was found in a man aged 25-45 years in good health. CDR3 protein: CAWSWERLTPYEQYF. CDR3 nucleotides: TGTGCCTGGAGTTGGGAAAGGCTAACCCCCTACGAGCAGTACTTC.